Shown below are 9 T cell receptor beta chains from a single sample sequenced in a study of regulatory T cells in long-lasting Graves disease. Sequencing libraries for TCR beta were prepared with iRepertoire HTBI primers and Arm-PCR of CDR3 regions. TCRdb used MiXCR to reprocess the multiplex PCR reads, holding one entry per CDR3 protein. Of roughly 360,000 distinct CDR3 sequences in the sample, roughly 25% are singletons; the top ten hold 25% to 30%. The sample's time point: persistent/refractory GD, antithyroid drugs over 5 years with positive TRAb. Following extraction of RNA from PBMCs, that RNA was used to make the TCR library. The starting material was peripheral blood mononuclear cells (PBMCs), obtained when the disease was refractory, from a patient treated with antithyroid drugs. The source of these receptors is a woman aged 40 to 50 with Graves disease.

This clonotype was counted once. The V and J genes are TRBV4-1 and TRBJ2-4; 7 bases match TRBD1. Trimming removed 2 bases from V and 2 bases from J; junction bases left unmatched: 6. CDR3 length: 16 residues. Germline CDR1 is MGHRA and CDR2 is YSYEKL. CDR3 residues: CASSQSLTGPKNIQYF. CDR3 in DNA: TGCGCCAGCAGCCAAAGTTTGACAGGGCCCAAAAACATTCAGTACTTC.

This clonotype came up many times. The gene calls are TRBV28 and TRBJ1-2, with a weak D call TRBD1 (6 bases). V was trimmed by 5 bases and J by 3 bases, leaving 16 bases between them. The CDR3 has 15 residues. Per germline, CDR1 MDHEN and CDR2 SYDVKM. This chain's CDR3 is CASSPYDRLYYGYTF. The CDR3 coding sequence is TGTGCCAGCAGTCCATACGACAGGTTGTACTATGGCTACACCTTC.

As for this clonotype: One junction end does not reproduce the germline sequence, and a read error may be involved. This chain links TRBV20-1 with TRBJ1-3, with a possible D match to TRBD1 (6 bases). Germline-derived CDR1 and CDR2 are DFQATT and SNEGSKA (reference sequence). CDR3 length equals 13 residues. The CDR3 loop reads CSAPGVSGNTTYF. The CDR3 coding sequence is TGCAGTGCTCCAGGGGTGTCTGGAAACACCACATATTTT.

J is TRBJ2-5 and V is TRBV10-3; D is undetermined. V lost 6 bases and J lost 5, with 13 bases in between. This CDR3 is 13 amino acids long. Germline V gene lookup returns CDR1 ENHRY and CDR2 SYGVKD. The chain's CDR3 is CAISDTQAETQYF. In nucleotides, the CDR3 is TGTGCCATCAGCGATACCCAGGCGGAGACCCAGTACTTC.

This chain's CDR3 is CSARVAGGWNQPQHF. CDR3 nucleotides: TGCAGTGCTAGAGTTGCAGGAGGTTGGAATCAGCCCCAGCATTTT. The rearrangement joins TRBV20-1 to TRBJ1-5; no clear D gene. V lost 1 base, J lost 4 bases, and 14 bases lay in between. CDR1 is DFQATT and CDR2 is SNEGSKA in the germline V gene (reference sequence). The CDR3 spans 15 residues.

This clonotype was found many times. V usage is TRBV20-1 and J usage is TRBJ2-5; no reliable D call. V dropped 3 bases and J dropped 5 bases, with 10 bases sitting between them. This CDR3 spans 12 amino acids. Germline lookup yields CDR1 DFQATT and CDR2 SNEGSKA (reference sequence). CDR3 DNA sequence: TGCAGTGCTAGTAGTAGTTGGGAGACCCAGTACTTC. It is translated as CSASSSWETQYF.

This clonotype was counted only a few times. The rearrangement joins TRBV7-2 to TRBJ1-5; possibly TRBD1 for D (5 bases). Germline V gives CDR1 SGHTA, CDR2 FQGNSA. Trimming removed 2 bases from V and 7 bases from J, with 15 bases in between. CDR3 length equals 15 residues. The CDR3 loop is CASSLFGGRGQPQHF. For the CDR3, the DNA is TGTGCCAGCAGCTTATTTGGGGGTCGAGGGCAGCCCCAGCATTTT.

This clonotype came up a few times. The chain joins TRBV9 to TRBJ2-5; 11 bases are shared with TRBD2. CDR3 length: 16 residues. Trimming took 4 bases from V and 1 from J; bases not matched to a gene: 6. Per the germline V gene, CDR1 is SGDLS and CDR2 is YYNGEE. This CDR3 is CASSIGLAGGQETQYF. CDR3 DNA sequence: TGTGCCAGCAGCATCGGACTAGCGGGCGGCCAAGAGACCCAGTACTTC.

This clonotype showed up many times. V gene TRBV2 combines with J gene TRBJ1-2; D unresolved. The V end lost 8 bases, the J end lost 4 bases, and 20 bases lay between the germline ends. Looked up from germline, CDR1 is SNHLY and CDR2 is FYNNEI. CDR3 size: 15 residues. The CDR3 here is CASGKTPRVTYGYTF. For the CDR3, the DNA is TGTGCCAGCGGAAAAACTCCCCGAGTTACCTATGGCTACACCTTC.